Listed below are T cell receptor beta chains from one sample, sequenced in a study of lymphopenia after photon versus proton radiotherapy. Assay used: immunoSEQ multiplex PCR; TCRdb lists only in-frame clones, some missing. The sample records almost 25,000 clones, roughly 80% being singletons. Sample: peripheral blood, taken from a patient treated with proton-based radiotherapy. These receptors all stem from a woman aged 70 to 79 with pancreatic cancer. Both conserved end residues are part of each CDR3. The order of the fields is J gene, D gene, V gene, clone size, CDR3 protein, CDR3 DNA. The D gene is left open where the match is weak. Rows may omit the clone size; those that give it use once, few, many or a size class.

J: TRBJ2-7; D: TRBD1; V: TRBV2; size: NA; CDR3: CASRGDRGFSYEQYF; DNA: TGTGCCAGCAGGGGGGACAGGGGCTTTTCCTACGAGCAGTACTTC
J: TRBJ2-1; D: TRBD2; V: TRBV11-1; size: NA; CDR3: CASRSTGGSSYNEQFF; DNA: TGTGCCAGCAGGTCGACCGGGGGGAGCTCCTACAATGAGCAGTTCTTC
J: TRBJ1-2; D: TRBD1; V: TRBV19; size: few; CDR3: CASSPNPTGGYGYTF; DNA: TGTGCCAGTAGTCCGAACCCGACAGGGGGCTATGGCTACACCTTC
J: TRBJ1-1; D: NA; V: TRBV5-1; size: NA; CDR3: CASSSGQGDLAFF; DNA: TGCGCCAGCAGCTCGGGACAAGGGGATCTGGCTTTCTTT
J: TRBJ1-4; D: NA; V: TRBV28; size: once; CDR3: CATGQTVNEKLFF; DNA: TGTGCCACCGGACAGACCGTTAATGAAAAACTGTTTTTT
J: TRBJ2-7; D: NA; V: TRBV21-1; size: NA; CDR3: CASCRRTGGSIYEQYF; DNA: TGTGCCAGCTGCAGAAGGACAGGGGGTTCGATCTACGAGCAGTACTTC
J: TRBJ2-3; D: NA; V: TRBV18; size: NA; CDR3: CASSPIGDTQYF; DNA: TGTGCCAGCTCACCGATCGGGGATACGCAGTATTTT
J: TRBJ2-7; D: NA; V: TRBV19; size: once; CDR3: CASSIGSGSNEQYF; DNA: TGTGCCAGTAGTATAGGGAGTGGGAGTAACGAGCAGTACTTC
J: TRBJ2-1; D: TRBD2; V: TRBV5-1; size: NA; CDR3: CASSIIPGTSASEQFF; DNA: TGCGCCAGCAGCATAATCCCCGGGACTAGCGCTAGTGAGCAGTTCTTC
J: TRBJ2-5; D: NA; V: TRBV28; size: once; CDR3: CASSSQGPQETQYF; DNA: TGTGCCAGCAGTTCCCAGGGTCCCCAAGAGACCCAGTACTTC
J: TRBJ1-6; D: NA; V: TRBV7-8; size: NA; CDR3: CASSDIGTGYSPLHF; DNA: TGTGCCAGCAGCGACATTGGGACGGGTTATTCACCCCTCCACTTT
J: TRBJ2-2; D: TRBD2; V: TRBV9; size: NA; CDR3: CASSNPRGGRGKTGELFF; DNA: TGTGCCAGCAGCAATCCGAGGGGCGGGAGAGGTAAAACCGGGGAGCTGTTTTTT
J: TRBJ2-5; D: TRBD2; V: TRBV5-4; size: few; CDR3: CASSLGLRESETQYF; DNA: TGTGCCAGCAGCTTGGGCCTGCGGGAGTCCGAGACCCAGTACTTC
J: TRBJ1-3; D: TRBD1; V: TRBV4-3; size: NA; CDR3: CASSQDWTGSGNTIYF; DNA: TGCGCCAGCAGCCAAGATTGGACAGGGTCTGGAAACACCATATATTTT
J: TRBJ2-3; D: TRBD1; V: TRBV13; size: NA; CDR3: CASSGGTASTDTQYF; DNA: TGTGCCAGCAGCGGTGGGACAGCTAGCACAGATACGCAGTATTTT
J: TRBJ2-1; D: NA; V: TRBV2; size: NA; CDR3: CAGQGLSVNNEQFF; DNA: TGTGCCGGGCAGGGACTGAGCGTTAACAATGAGCAGTTCTTC
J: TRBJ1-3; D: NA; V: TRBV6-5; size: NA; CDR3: CASINLDSGNTIYF; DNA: TGTGCCAGCATTAACCTGGACTCTGGAAACACCATATATTTT
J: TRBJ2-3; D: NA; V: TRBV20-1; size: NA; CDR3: CSAHHSDTQYF; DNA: TGCAGTGCTCACCACTCAGATACGCAGTATTTT
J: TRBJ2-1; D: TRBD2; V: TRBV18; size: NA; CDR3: CASSLGTSGIDEQFF; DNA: TGTGCCAGCTCACTCGGGACTAGCGGGATCGATGAGCAGTTCTTC
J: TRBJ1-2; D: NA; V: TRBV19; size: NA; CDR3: CATTSLRTDGYTF; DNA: TGTGCCACCACCTCGTTGAGGACAGACGGCTACACCTTC
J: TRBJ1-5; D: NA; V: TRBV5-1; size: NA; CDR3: CASSLAGGMQPQHF; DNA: TGCGCCAGCAGCTTGGCCGGCGGGATGCAGCCCCAGCATTTT
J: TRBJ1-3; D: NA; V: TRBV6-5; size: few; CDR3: CASSQDSGNTIYF; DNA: TGTGCCAGCAGCCAGGACAGTGGAAACACCATATATTTT
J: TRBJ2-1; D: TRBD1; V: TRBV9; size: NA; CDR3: CASSVEIGGTGGGYNEQFF; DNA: TGTGCCAGCAGCGTAGAAATAGGCGGGACAGGGGGTGGCTACAATGAGCAGTTCTTC
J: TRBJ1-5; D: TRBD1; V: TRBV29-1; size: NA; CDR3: CSVTGGGGQPQHF; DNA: TGCAGCGTGACAGGGGGCGGGGGTCAGCCCCAGCATTTT
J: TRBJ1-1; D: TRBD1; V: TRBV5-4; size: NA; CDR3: CASSSRQGDEAFF; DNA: TGTGCCAGCAGCTCTAGACAGGGGGATGAAGCTTTCTTT
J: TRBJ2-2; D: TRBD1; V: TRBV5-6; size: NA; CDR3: CASSSDRRNTGELFF; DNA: TGTGCCAGCAGCTCGGACAGGAGGAACACCGGGGAGCTGTTTTTT